This T cell receptor (beta chain) was documented in a study of blood T cell repertoires in COVID-19. In the study overall: The origin of the acute and convalescent COVID-19 samples was the United States, Italy and Spain. T cells, B-cell-depleted T cells, or PBMCs supplied cDNA or gDNA.

Per the original data handling: Researchers report that nucleated cell counts were estimated from reference gene primer amplification. The protocol was immunoSEQ multiplex PCR, while the TCRdb copy is restricted to in-frame clones and leaves out a portion. The V and J calls and clone size are taken from that table; D and trimming were inferred from the DNA. The repertoire holds about 25,000 clones, with roughly 80% as singletons. From germline, CDR1 is KGHSH and CDR2 LQKENI. Trimming removed 1 base at V and 3 bases at J, with 10 bases between. This CDR3 contains 15 residues. Sequenced input: peripheral blood. The clonotype originates from an elderly woman with acute or convalescent COVID-19. The chain is built from TRBV18 and TRBJ2-1; maybe TRBD1 (5 bases). The CDR3 coding sequence is TGTGCCAGCTCACCACGTACGGACAACTACAATGAGCAGTTCTTC. Its translation: CASSPRTDNYNEQFF.